This record covers a single T cell receptor beta chain. Its target is unknown. Sorted T cells were CFSE-labeled and cultured five to six days with allogeneic regulatory or mature dendritic cells at 1:10. This entry comes from a study of regulatory dendritic cells for organ transplantation. Overall study: Regulatory dendritic cells were monocyte-derived, receiving vitamin D3 on days 0 and 4 and IL-10 on day 4.

TCRdb keeps only in-frame clones here, not all; method: immunoSEQ multiplex PCR. The table shows about 20,000 clones, with 80% to 90% occurring only once. Regarding the study as a whole: Memory CD8+ clonal expansion seemed more limited with regulatory than mature dendritic cells.

This CDR3 is 16 amino acids long. CDR1 and CDR2 from the germline V gene are SGHTS and YDEGEE. The V end was cut by 0 bases, the J end by 6 bases, with 18 bases between. The sequenced material came from naive CD4+ T cells from blood cultured with regulatory dendritic cells. The subset is: CD45RA+ naive T cells. The chain employs TRBV5-8 and TRBJ1-2, with a tentative D call TRBD1 (5 bases). The receptor's source is a human donor in good health. Here the CDR3 DNA reads TGTGCCAGCAGCTTGGGGCGTTTGGGGGTACGGAATGGCTACACCTTC. Protein sequence: CASSLGRLGVRNGYTF.